This T cell receptor (beta chain) was obtained from a study of T cells in Graves' hyperthyroidism and ophthalmopathy. Looked up from germline, CDR1 is ENHRY and CDR2 is SYGVKD. V was clipped by 3 bases and J by 6 bases, with 12 bases between them. The CDR3 length is 14 residues. Authors of the study amplified TCR beta CDR3 regions from RNA transcripts. In the first-round RT-PCR of the TCR CDR3, the HTBI primer set was used. A single record per CDR3 protein comes from TCRdb applying MiXCR to the multiplex PCR reads. The table shows approximately 710,000 distinct CDR3 sequences, with approximately 15% occurring only once.

This sequence originates from a man in his forties or fifties with Graves' hyperthyroidism. The chain has TRBV10-3 and TRBJ2-1; D is unresolved. Sequenced: blood. Here the CDR3 reads CAISDPASSNEQFF. The DNA of the CDR3 is TGTGCCATCAGTGACCCCGCCTCGTCCAATGAGCAGTTCTTC.